What follows are 4 T cell receptor beta chains derived from one specimen sequenced in a study of post-analysis software for immune sequencing data. cDNA libraries for TCR beta contained unique molecular identifiers. TCRdb reprocessed the PCR reads with MiXCR, giving one entry per CDR3 protein. The sample comprises about 400,000 distinct CDR3 sequences, approximately 33% of which are singletons, and 13% rests with the top ten. General study results and limits: A few TRBV segments (TRBV5-6, TRBV5-1 and TRBV20-1 among them) occurred more frequently in patients than in controls.

Antigens for these TCRs are unknown. Sequencing was done on a sample of blood. All receptors come from a girl aged 5-17 years with multiple sclerosis.

This clonotype came up a few times. The chain uses TRBV27 and TRBJ1-1; tentatively, D is TRBD1 (6 bases). CDR1 and CDR2 (germline): MNHEY, SMNVEV (reference sequence). The germline V and J ends were trimmed by 1 base and 6 bases, with 12 bases remaining between them. The CDR3 is 14 amino acids. The CDR3 DNA is TGTGCCAGCAGTTTATGGGGGCCCGAGGCTGAAGCTTTCTTT. Its protein is CASSLWGPEAEAFF.

This clonotype occurred a few times. V usage is TRBV5-1 and J usage is TRBJ2-1; D is unclear. V was shortened by 5 bases and J by 2 bases, with 11 bases between the two germline ends. Per the germline V gene, CDR1 is SGHRS and CDR2 is YFSETQ. The CDR3 has 14 residues. Written as DNA, the CDR3 is TGCGCCAGCAGTTCCACAGATACCTACAATGAGCAGTTCTTC. It encodes CASSSTDTYNEQFF.

The genes are TRBV6-6 and TRBJ2-5, with D tentatively TRBD1 (6 bases). The DNA end favors TRBJ2-7, so the J call may be wrong. This CDR3 comprises 13 residues. Germline V gene lookup returns CDR1 MNHNY and CDR2 SVGAGI (reference sequence). CDR3 DNA: TGTGCCAGCAGTTCCCACAGGGAGTACGAGCAGTACTTC. As protein: CASSSHREYEQYF.

The chain uses TRBV5-1 and TRBJ2-1, with TRBD1 matching 11 bases. The germline gives CDR1 SGHRS, CDR2 YFSETQ. CDR3 length: 16 residues. J gave up 3 bases and V 4 bases, and 6 bases lay outside the gene matches. The CDR3 DNA is TGCGCCAGCAGCCTAGTAGGGACAGGGGGCTACAATGAGCAGTTCTTC. Its translation: CASSLVGTGGYNEQFF.